The 19 T cell receptor beta chains in this list originate from one sample, sequenced in a study of cytotoxic CD8 clonotypes in ibrutinib-treated CLL. Here immunoSEQ multiplex PCR was the method, and the copy in TCRdb shows in-frame clones only, minus some. The table has some 310,000 clones, around four fifths seen once. Material: PBMCs, obtained before ibrutinib treatment. These receptors originate from a human donor with chronic lymphocytic leukemia.

V gene TRBV9 combines with J gene TRBJ2-7; D not certain. The CDR3 is made up of 14 amino acids. The V gene lost 0 bases and the J gene lost 0 bases, with 7 bases spanning the gap. Germline V lookup: CDR1 SGDLS, CDR2 YYNGEE. CDR3 amino acids: CASSVVGSSYEQYF. The DNA of the CDR3 is TGTGCCAGCAGCGTAGTTGGATCCTCCTACGAGCAGTACTTC.

This chain uses TRBV30 with TRBJ2-1; the D is unclear. The CDR3 covers 15 residues. Between the trimmed V and J ends, which lost 7 bases and 7 bases, there was a span of 23 bases. Germline values: CDR1 GTSNPN, CDR2 SVGIG (reference sequence). CDR3 region: CAYLGVVSPLNEQFF. CDR3 nucleotide sequence: TGTGCCTACCTTGGGGTTGTTTCGCCCCTAAATGAGCAGTTCTTC.

This clone was seen a few times. V gene TRBV7-8 combines with J gene TRBJ1-5; 8 nucleotides align to TRBD1. The CDR3 covers 14 residues. Losses at the gene ends were 5 bases for V and 5 bases for J; bases not matched to a gene: 5. Germline V gene lookup returns CDR1 SGHVS and CDR2 FQNEAQ. As DNA, the CDR3 is TGTGCCAGCAGCAGGACAGGGTATTATCAGCCCCAGCATTTT. Protein product: CASSRTGYYQPQHF. The variable domain in full, completed from reference TRBV7-8 and TRBJ1-5, reads GAGVSQSPRYKVAKRGQDVALRCDPISGHVSLFWYQQALGQGPEFLTYFQNEAQLDKSGLPSDRFFAERPEGSVSTLKIQRTQQEDSAVYLCASSRTGYYQPQHFGDGTRLSIL.

This clone was observed once. This chain links TRBV30 with TRBJ2-3, with D perhaps matching TRBD1 (6 bases). This CDR3 has 18 amino acids. Trimming stripped 0 bases from V and 5 bases from J, with 24 bases between. CDR1 and CDR2 from the germline V gene are GTSNPN and SVGIG (reference sequence). The CDR3 protein is CAWSVGQWPSKGGDTQYF. In DNA form, the CDR3 reads TGTGCCTGGAGTGTAGGTCAGTGGCCCTCTAAAGGGGGAGATACGCAGTATTTT.

This clone was recorded only once. This chain joins TRBV9 and TRBJ2-2; 10 positions match TRBD2. The CDR3 is made up of 16 amino acids. Germline trimming cut 2 bases from V and 4 bases from J; bases unmatched to any gene: 5. Germline-derived CDR1 and CDR2 are SGDLS and YYNGEE. The DNA for the CDR3 is TGTGCCAGCAGCGTTGGGACTAGCGATTCCACCGGGGAGCTGTTTTTT. Its translation is CASSVGTSDSTGELFF.

CDR3 loop: CASSWVGRGDNEQFF. The DNA of the CDR3 is TGTGCCAGCAGCTGGGTCGGCAGGGGGGACAATGAGCAGTTCTTC. This chain joins TRBV5-6 and TRBJ2-1; the D gene is possibly TRBD1 (7 bases). Between the trimmed V and J ends, which lost 3 bases and 5 bases, there was a span of 15 bases. Germline CDR1 is SGHDT and CDR2 is YYEEEE. The CDR3 loop spans 15 amino acids.

A few counts support this clone. The chain recombines TRBV28 with TRBJ2-7, with D uncertain. Germline CDR1 reads MDHEN; CDR2 reads SYDVKM. The V end was cut by 3 bases, the J end by 4 bases, with 7 bases between. The CDR3 has 12 amino acids. The CDR3 DNA reads as TGTGCCAGCAGTTTCAACCGGTACGAGCAGTACTTC. This encodes CASSFNRYEQYF.

This chain joins TRBV4-3 and TRBJ2-5, with a weak D call TRBD1 (6 bases). V lost 2 bases and J lost 1, with 14 bases in between. CDR3 length equals 16 residues. Germline CDR1 LGHNA, CDR2 YSLEER. CDR3 in amino acids: CASSQSYNRAQETQYF. CDR3 in DNA: TGCGCCAGCAGCCAAAGTTATAACAGGGCCCAAGAGACCCAGTACTTC.

The V gene is TRBV27, the J gene TRBJ2-3, with 12 bases aligning to TRBD2. After removal of 0 bases from V and 4 bases from J, the junction contained 5 bases not matched to a gene. CDR3 length equals 17 residues. The germline CDR1 and CDR2 sequences are MNHEY and SMNVEV (reference sequence). The CDR3 DNA reads TGTGCCAGCAGTTTATCTCCTAGCGGGAGGGTTTCAGATACGCAGTATTTT. Protein sequence: CASSLSPSGRVSDTQYF.

This clone showed up just once. This chain connects TRBV4-1 to TRBJ2-6; no reliable D call. Germline V gives CDR1 MGHRA, CDR2 YSYEKL. The CDR3 runs 16 residues. Trimming took 0 bases from V and 3 from J, leaving 9 bases between them. The CDR3 sequence: CASSQEGAVGANVLTF. In DNA form, the CDR3 reads TGCGCCAGCAGCCAAGAAGGCGCGGTTGGGGCCAACGTCCTGACTTTC.

The J gene is TRBJ2-7, the V gene TRBV5-6, with D maybe TRBD1 (6 bases). Between the trimmed V and J ends, which lost 1 base and 6 bases, there was a span of 14 bases. The CDR3 spans 14 residues. The V gene's germline CDR1 is SGHDT and CDR2 YYEEEE. The CDR3: CASSLLWGRSEQYF. In nucleotides, the CDR3 is TGTGCCAGCAGCTTGCTGTGGGGGCGGAGCGAGCAGTACTTC.

The chain uses TRBV5-6 and TRBJ2-1; a weak D match, TRBD2 (6 bases). Germline CDR1 is SGHDT and CDR2 is YYEEEE. The CDR3 runs to 16 residues. Trimming cost V 0 bases and J 0 bases, with 10 bases left between them. In nucleotides, the CDR3 is TGTGCCAGCAGCTTGGGGGACTGGAGCTCCTACAATGAGCAGTTCTTC. Translation: CASSLGDWSSYNEQFF.

The rearrangement links TRBV20-1 to TRBJ2-7; D unresolved. CDR3 length: 11 amino acids. V was cut by 0 bases and J by 10 bases, with 10 bases left in between. Germline values: CDR1 DFQATT, CDR2 SNEGSKA (reference sequence). For the CDR3, the DNA is TGCAGTGCTAGAGAAAGGAGTCAACAGTACTTC. It encodes CSARERSQQYF.

The chain carries TRBV14 and TRBJ2-3; D is uncertain. Trimming shortened V by 5 bases and J by 3 bases, and 24 bases separated the two germline ends. CDR3 length: 18 amino acids. Germline CDR1 is SGHDN and CDR2 is FVKESK. CDR3 sequence reads: CASSERRVSHPGTDTQYF. CDR3 sequence (DNA): TGTGCCAGCAGCGAAAGACGGGTTTCTCACCCGGGTACAGATACGCAGTATTTT.

The V call is TRBV9, the J call TRBJ2-7; TRBD1 or TRBD2 may be the D gene (6 bases each). The CDR3 covers 16 residues. Germline V gene data show CDR1 as SGDLS and CDR2 as YYNGEE. Trimming pared 4 bases from V and 3 bases from J, leaving 20 bases between. CDR3 sequence (DNA): TGTGCCAGCAGCCCGGGACCCGCCGGGGGCCTCTACGAGCAGTACTTC. This translates into CASSPGPAGGLYEQYF.

This clone is a singleton in its sample. The rearrangement links TRBV27 to TRBJ1-1, with D maybe TRBD1 (5 bases). Trimming shortened V by 5 bases and J by 1 base, and 17 bases separated the two germline ends. In germline, CDR1 is MNHEY, CDR2 SMNVEV (reference sequence). There are 16 residues in the CDR3. CDR3 loop: CASSEGPDKQNTEAFF. The CDR3, as DNA: TGTGCCAGCAGTGAAGGACCGGACAAACAGAACACTGAAGCTTTCTTT.

The genes are TRBV6-1 and TRBJ2-7; D unresolved. CDR3 size: 13 residues. Germline loops: CDR1 MNHNS, CDR2 SASEGT. Trimming took off 7 bases at V and 6 bases at J, with 16 bases between the two ends. In DNA form, the CDR3 reads TGTGCCAGCACCAGTTTTGGGCTAACCGAGCAGTACTTC. Translated, it gives CASTSFGLTEQYF.

V gene TRBV6-1 combines with J gene TRBJ2-7; D gene uncertain. The CDR3 length is 15 residues. CDR1 and CDR2 from the germline V gene are MNHNS and SASEGT. The ends were cut back, 7 bases at V and 4 bases at J, with 20 bases in the middle. The CDR3 DNA sequence: TGTGCCAGCAATCGCTACCCCCTGACACAGTACGAGCAGTACTTC. Encoded protein: CASNRYPLTQYEQYF.

The chain has TRBV4-1 and TRBJ2-1, with TRBD2 matching over 9 bases. The CDR3 contains 16 residues. The junction had 6 bases not matched to a gene; V was cut back by 2 bases and J by 4 bases. From germline, CDR1 is MGHRA and CDR2 YSYEKL. The CDR3 DNA follows: TGCGCCAGCAGCCAACTAGCGGGAATAATTTACAATGAGCAGTTCTTC. This translates into CASSQLAGIIYNEQFF.